Listed here are 20 T cell receptor beta chains from one sample, sequenced in a study of technical replicates of blood from several donors. Sequencing used immunoSEQ multiplex PCR; TCRdb keeps in-frame clones, though not all of them. The table shows around 80,000 clones, with roughly 90% occurring only once. Sequenced input: T cells isolated from PBMCs. Every receptor here comes from a human donor in good health.

This sequence joins TRBV30 and TRBJ2-1, with 14 bases aligning to TRBD2. Germline V gene sequence: CDR1 GTSNPN, CDR2 SVGIG (reference sequence). The CDR3 is made up of 14 amino acids. Losses at the gene ends were 4 bases for V and 7 bases for J; bases not matched to a gene: 3. CDR3 amino acids: CAWNRLAGGNEQFF. CDR3 bases: TGTGCCTGGAATCGACTAGCGGGAGGGAATGAGCAGTTCTTC.

This rearrangement joins TRBV6-1 to TRBJ2-7; D is perhaps TRBD1 (6 bases). The V end lost 4 bases, the J end lost 0 bases, and 13 bases lay between the germline ends. The CDR3 contains 15 residues. Germline CDR1 reads MNHNS; CDR2 reads SASEGT. CDR3 protein: CASSGDTRNSYEQYF. CDR3 bases: TGTGCCAGCAGTGGGGACACTAGGAACTCCTACGAGCAGTACTTC.

V and J are TRBV28 and TRBJ2-7; 8 bases agree with TRBD1. Trimming at V came to 4 bases and at J to 2 bases, leaving 7 bases not matched to a gene. CDR1 MDHEN and CDR2 SYDVKM come from the germline V gene. The CDR3 runs 15 residues. The CDR3 sequence: CASSYEGQVPYEQYF. The CDR3 nucleotides read TGTGCCAGCAGTTACGAGGGACAGGTCCCCTACGAGCAGTACTTC. The whole variable domain, remainder taken from reference TRBV28 and TRBJ2-7, is DVKVTQSSRYLVKRTGEKVFLECVQDMDHENMFWYRQDPGLGLRLIYFSYDVKMKEKGDIPEGYSVSREKKERFSLILESASTNQTSMYLCASSYEGQVPYEQYFGPGTRLTVT.

CDR3 sequence: CASSLAWAGVVYGYTF. CDR3 nucleotide sequence: TGTGCCAGCAGCTTAGCTTGGGCAGGGGTGGTCTATGGCTACACCTTC. The V call is TRBV7-2, the J call TRBJ1-2; D possibly corresponds to TRBD1 (6 bases). The germline V gene has CDR1 SGHTA and CDR2 FQGNSA. This CDR3 is built from 16 residues. The V end was cut by 0 bases, the J end by 4 bases, with 15 bases between.

V usage is TRBV6-5 and J usage is TRBJ2-7, with D unresolved. The CDR3 extends over 11 amino acids. Germline V CDR1 and CDR2: MNHEY, SVGAGI. V lost 7 bases to trimming and J lost 2 bases, with 6 bases between them. CDR3 region: CASTSTYEQYF. In DNA, the CDR3 is TGTGCCAGCACCTCTACCTACGAGCAGTACTTC.

This sequence joins TRBV5-6 and TRBJ2-7; the D is unclear. The germline V and J ends were trimmed by 1 base and 4 bases, with 15 bases remaining between them. CDR3 length: 15 amino acids. Looked up from germline, CDR1 is SGHDT and CDR2 is YYEEEE. CDR3 DNA: TGTGCCAGCAGCTTGAGACTGGCTAGTTGGTACGAGCAGTACTTC. Amino acids: CASSLRLASWYEQYF.

The CDR3 reads CASSLYQPSGSYNEQFF. The CDR3 DNA reads as TGTGCCAGCAGTTTATACCAACCTAGCGGTTCCTACAATGAGCAGTTCTTC. V gene TRBV28 combines with J gene TRBJ2-1; 7 bases match TRBD2. Germline V lookup: CDR1 MDHEN, CDR2 SYDVKM. The CDR3 is 17 amino acids. The junction had 7 bases not matched to a gene; V was cut back by 1 base and J by 1 base.

The rearrangement joins TRBV2 to TRBJ2-1, with D perhaps TRBD2 (5 bases). CDR3 length: 13 residues. Germline lookup yields CDR1 SNHLY and CDR2 FYNNEI. V was cut by 5 bases and J by 5 bases, with 10 bases left in between. The CDR3 loop is CASSPQRNNEQFF. CDR3 nucleotide sequence: TGTGCCAGCAGTCCCCAGCGGAACAATGAGCAGTTCTTC.

The rearrangement links TRBV5-4 to TRBJ1-2; 7 bases line up with TRBD1. The CDR3 length is 15 residues. Germline CDR1 is SGHNT and CDR2 is YYREEE (reference sequence). The V and J ends lost 4 bases and 2 bases, in that order; junction bases with no gene match: 8. CDR3 DNA sequence: TGTGCCAGCAGCAACCCGGGACAGTTGAACTATGGCTACACCTTC. It is translated as CASSNPGQLNYGYTF.

V and J are TRBV10-1 and TRBJ2-5; 10 bases line up with TRBD1. J was trimmed by 5 bases and V by 8 bases; bases with no gene match: 2. The CDR3 extends over 12 amino acids. Germline CDR1 WNHNN, CDR2 SYGVQD (reference sequence). The CDR3 nucleotides are TGCGCCAGCTCGGACAGGGGGGAGACCCAGTACTTC. It translates to CASSDRGETQYF.

This clone was observed a single time. The gene calls are TRBV10-3 and TRBJ1-5; the D gene is possibly TRBD1 (5 bases). The ends were cut back, 2 bases at V and 2 bases at J, with 16 bases in the middle. CDR1 and CDR2 (germline): ENHRY, SYGVKD. CDR3 size: 17 residues. CDR3 sequence (DNA): TGTGCCATCAGTGAGCTTATGGTGGGGGGGGGCAATCAGCCCCAGCATTTT. The encoded protein is CAISELMVGGGNQPQHF.

The chain has TRBV11-2 and TRBJ2-7, with 7 bases matching TRBD2. CDR3 length: 16 residues. Germline V lookup: CDR1 SGHAT, CDR2 FQNNGV. With V trimmed by 7 bases and J by 0 bases, 12 bases remained unmatched. The CDR3: CASNSGGGWSSYEQYF. DNA for the CDR3: TGTGCCAGCAACTCTGGGGGGGGTTGGAGCTCCTACGAGCAGTACTTC. The full variable domain, with the rest looked up from reference TRBV11-2 and TRBJ2-7, is EAGVAQSPRYKIIEKRQSVAFWCNPISGHATLYWYQQILGQGPKLLIQFQNNGVVDDSQLPKDRFSAERLKGVDSTLKIQPAKLEDSAVYLCASNSGGGWSSYEQYFGPGTRLTVT.

V and J are TRBV5-4 and TRBJ1-1; D is perhaps TRBD1 (6 bases). The germline V gene has CDR1 SGHNT and CDR2 YYREEE (reference sequence). The CDR3 consists of 14 residues. Trimming removed 4 bases from V and 2 bases from J, with 12 bases in between. CDR3 nucleotide sequence: TGTGCCAGCAGCCGGGACACTATCAACACTGAAGCTTTCTTT. The encoded protein is CASSRDTINTEAFF.

This clone was counted a few times. This chain uses TRBV6-6 with TRBJ1-1; D gene ambiguous. Germline CDR1 reads MNHNY; CDR2 reads SVGAGI (reference sequence). The CDR3 length is 16 residues. V was clipped by 5 bases and J by 6 bases, with 22 bases between them. CDR3 sequence reads: CASSRTPFISRAEAFF. The CDR3 DNA sequence: TGTGCCAGCAGTCGCACCCCCTTCATTTCCCGCGCTGAAGCTTTCTTT.

V is TRBV19 and J is TRBJ1-5; TRBD1 matches 8 bases. Per the germline V gene, CDR1 is LNHDA and CDR2 is SQIVND (reference sequence). V lost 7 bases and J lost 6; bases outside the gene matches: 11. There are 15 residues in the CDR3. The CDR3 DNA sequence: TGTGCCAGTAACTATCAGGGGGCGCGCGGTCAGCCCCAGCATTTT. As protein: CASNYQGARGQPQHF.

The chain employs TRBV14 and TRBJ2-7, with a tentative D call TRBD2 (5 bases). Germline CDR1 is SGHDN and CDR2 is FVKESK. Trimming shortened V by 1 base and J by 5 bases, and 9 bases separated the two germline ends. The CDR3 is made up of 13 amino acids. Here the CDR3 reads CASSQADWHEQYF. DNA of the CDR3: TGTGCCAGCAGCCAAGCGGACTGGCACGAGCAGTACTTC.

This clone was seen many times. The chain combines TRBV19 with TRBJ1-1; a possible D gene is TRBD1 (6 bases). The CDR3 extends over 15 amino acids. Per germline, CDR1 LNHDA and CDR2 SQIVND (reference sequence). V was clipped by 3 bases and J by 7 bases, with 18 bases between them. CDR3 sequence (DNA): TGTGCCAGTAGTATTCGTAAGGCAGGGGATGGTGAAGCTTTCTTT. Amino acid sequence: CASSIRKAGDGEAFF.

This chain uses TRBV11-2 with TRBJ2-4, with TRBD2 matching 8 bases. J lost 1 base, V lost 3 bases, and 2 bases had no gene match. The germline V gene encodes CDR1 SGHAT and CDR2 FQNNGV. The CDR3 length is 15 residues. CDR3 residues: CASSLGGRAKNIQYF. CDR3 bases: TGTGCCAGCAGCTTGGGCGGGAGGGCCAAAAACATTCAGTACTTC.

The chain combines TRBV7-2 with TRBJ2-7; 9 bases line up with TRBD2. The germline V gene has CDR1 SGHTA and CDR2 FQGNSA. V dropped 3 bases and J dropped 2; count of bases not matched to a gene: 5. The CDR3 extends over 15 amino acids. The DNA for the CDR3 is TGTGCCAGCAGCTTTAATCGACTAGCGGCCTACGAGCAGTACTTC. Amino acid sequence: CASSFNRLAAYEQYF.

The chain carries TRBV7-9 and TRBJ2-1; D is possibly TRBD2 (6 bases). Trimming left V 2 bases short and J 6 bases short, with 17 bases between. The CDR3 length is 16 residues. The germline V gene encodes CDR1 SEHNR and CDR2 FQNEAQ (reference sequence). In DNA form, the CDR3 reads TGTGCCAGCAGCTTAAATCCCGTTGCGGGGACCAATGAGCAGTTCTTC. Amino acid sequence: CASSLNPVAGTNEQFF.